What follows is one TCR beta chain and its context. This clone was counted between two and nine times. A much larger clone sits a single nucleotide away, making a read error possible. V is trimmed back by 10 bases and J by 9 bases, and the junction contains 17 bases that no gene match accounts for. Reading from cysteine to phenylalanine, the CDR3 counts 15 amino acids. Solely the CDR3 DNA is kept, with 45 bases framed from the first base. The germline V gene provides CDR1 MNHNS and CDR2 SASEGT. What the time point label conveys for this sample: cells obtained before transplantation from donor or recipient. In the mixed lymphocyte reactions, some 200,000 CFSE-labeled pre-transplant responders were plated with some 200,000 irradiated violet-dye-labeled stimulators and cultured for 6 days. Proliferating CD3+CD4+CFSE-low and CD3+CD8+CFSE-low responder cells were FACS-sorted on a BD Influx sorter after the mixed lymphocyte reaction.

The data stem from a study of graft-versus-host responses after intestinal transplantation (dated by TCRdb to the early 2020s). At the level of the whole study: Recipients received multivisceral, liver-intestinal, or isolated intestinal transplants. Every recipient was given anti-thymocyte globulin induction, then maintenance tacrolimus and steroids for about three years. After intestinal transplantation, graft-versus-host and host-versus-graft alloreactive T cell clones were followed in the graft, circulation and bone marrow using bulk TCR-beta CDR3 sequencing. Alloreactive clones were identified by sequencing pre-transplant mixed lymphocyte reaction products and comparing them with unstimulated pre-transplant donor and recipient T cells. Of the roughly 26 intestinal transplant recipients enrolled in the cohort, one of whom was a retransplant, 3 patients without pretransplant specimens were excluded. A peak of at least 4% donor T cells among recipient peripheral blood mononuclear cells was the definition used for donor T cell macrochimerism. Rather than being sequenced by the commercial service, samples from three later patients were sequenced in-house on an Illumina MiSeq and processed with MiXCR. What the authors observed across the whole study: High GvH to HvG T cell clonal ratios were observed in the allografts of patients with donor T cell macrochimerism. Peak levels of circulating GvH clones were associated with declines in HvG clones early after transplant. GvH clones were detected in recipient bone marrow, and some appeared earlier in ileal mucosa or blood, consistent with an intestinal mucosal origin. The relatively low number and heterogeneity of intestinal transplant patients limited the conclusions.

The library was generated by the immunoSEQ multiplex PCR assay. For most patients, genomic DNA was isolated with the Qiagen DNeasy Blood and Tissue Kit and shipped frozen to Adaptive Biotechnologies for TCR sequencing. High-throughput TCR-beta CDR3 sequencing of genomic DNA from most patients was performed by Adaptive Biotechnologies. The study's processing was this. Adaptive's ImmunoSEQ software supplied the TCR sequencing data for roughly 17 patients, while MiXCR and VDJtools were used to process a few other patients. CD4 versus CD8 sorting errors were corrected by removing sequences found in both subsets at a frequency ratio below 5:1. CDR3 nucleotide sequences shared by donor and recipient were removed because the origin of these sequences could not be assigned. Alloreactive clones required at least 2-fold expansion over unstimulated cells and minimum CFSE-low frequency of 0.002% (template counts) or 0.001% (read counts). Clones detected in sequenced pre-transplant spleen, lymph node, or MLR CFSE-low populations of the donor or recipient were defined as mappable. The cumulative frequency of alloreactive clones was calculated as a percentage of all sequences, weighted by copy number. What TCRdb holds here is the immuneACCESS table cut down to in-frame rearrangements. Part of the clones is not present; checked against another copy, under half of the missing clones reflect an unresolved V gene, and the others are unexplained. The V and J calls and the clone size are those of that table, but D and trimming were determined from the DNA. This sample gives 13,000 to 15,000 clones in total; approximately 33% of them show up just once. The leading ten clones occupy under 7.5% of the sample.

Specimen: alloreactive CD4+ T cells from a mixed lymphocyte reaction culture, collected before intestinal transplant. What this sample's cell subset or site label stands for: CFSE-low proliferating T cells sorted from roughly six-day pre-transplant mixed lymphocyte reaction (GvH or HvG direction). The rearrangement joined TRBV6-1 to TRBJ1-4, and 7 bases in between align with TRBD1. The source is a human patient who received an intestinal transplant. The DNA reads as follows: TGTGCCATCAGACCCTCGGAGACAGGGATGAAAAAACTGTTTTTT. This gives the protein CAIRPSETGMKKLFF.